This T cell receptor beta chain was recorded in a study of T cells in Graves' hyperthyroidism and ophthalmopathy. The sample holds many counts of this clonotype. What it binds is unknown. The study, taken as a whole, reports: Most clonotypes expanded in the thyroid (above 0.001) were also present in blood.

Patients aged 18 to 65 had newly diagnosed hyperthyroidism of under 2 months' duration. Each diagnosis was grounded in clinical symptoms, serum thyroxine and TRAb, thyroid ultrasound, and orbital computed tomography. RNA transcripts served as the template for amplifying TCR beta CDR3 regions. TCR CDR3 underwent first-round RT-PCR with the HTBI primer set. TCRdb redid the calling of the multiplex PCR reads with MiXCR, one entry per CDR3 protein. The sample includes 550,000 to 650,000 distinct CDR3 sequences, about 14% of them seen just once. The CDR3 is made up of 15 amino acids. Trimming took 2 bases from V and 9 from J; bases not matched to a gene: 11. The germline V gene has CDR1 SGHRS and CDR2 YFSETQ.

The chain has TRBV5-1 and TRBJ2-1; TRBD2 aligns across 7 bases. The sequence derives from a woman in her thirties or forties with Graves' hyperthyroidism. The sample was blood. In DNA form, the CDR3 reads TGCGCCAGCAGCTTCGTCCCGCGGGAGCCCACTGAGCAGTTCTTC. This codes for CASSFVPREPTEQFF.